The 14 T cell receptor beta chains given below trace back to one sample, sequenced in a study of radiation and T cells in renal cell carcinoma. The time point: baseline pretreatment blood. Indicated treatment: 15 Gy SBRT to primary tumor, nephrectomy 4 weeks later. Assay: immunoSEQ multiplex PCR; the TCRdb copy retains only in-frame clones and omits some. This sample carries 150,000 or so clones, around nine tenths of them seen once, and the ten largest clones take more than 10%. Specimen: blood, collected from a patient whose treatment included radiotherapy and nephrectomy. All receptors derive from a woman aged 45-59 years with renal cell carcinoma.

V is TRBV30 and J is TRBJ1-2; D is uncertain. The germline V gene has CDR1 GTSNPN and CDR2 SVGIG (reference sequence). The CDR3 totals 14 residues. The V and J ends lost 1 base and 7 bases respectively, with 16 bases between them. CDR3 in DNA: TGTGCCTGGAGTGGGGCCTCAATCGCCACTGGCTACACCTTC. It codes for CAWSGASIATGYTF.

The J gene is TRBJ2-3, the V gene TRBV6-5, with unresolved D. Germline-derived CDR1 and CDR2 are MNHEY and SVGAGI. V dropped 4 bases and J dropped 3 bases, with 8 bases sitting between them. The length of the CDR3 is 13 residues. CDR3 sequence: CASSSVRTDTQYF. The CDR3 DNA is TGTGCCAGCAGTTCCGTCAGGACAGATACGCAGTATTTT.

The chain couples TRBV5-1 to TRBJ2-1; TRBD1 is a possible D gene (5 bases). Germline V gene data show CDR1 as SGHRS and CDR2 as YFSETQ. The V and J ends lost 0 bases and 15 bases respectively, with 13 bases between them. The CDR3 runs to 12 residues. This CDR3 is CASSLGGLQGFF. CDR3 DNA: TGCGCCAGCAGCTTGGGTGGCCTTCAGGGGTTCTTC.

The chain links TRBV18 to TRBJ2-2, with 9 nucleotides matching TRBD1. This CDR3 is 14 amino acids long. Germline V gene data show CDR1 as KGHSH and CDR2 as LQKENI. Trimming at V came to 6 bases and at J to 6 bases, leaving 5 bases not matched to a gene. The CDR3 loop reads CASSQQGAPGELFF. CDR3 coding DNA: TGTGCCAGCTCGCAACAGGGGGCGCCCGGGGAGCTGTTTTTT.

The rearrangement links TRBV7-2 to TRBJ2-3; maybe TRBD1 (5 bases). Germline assignment: CDR1 SGHTA and CDR2 FQGNSA. The CDR3 is 16 residues long. The germline V and J ends were trimmed by 1 base and 5 bases, with 16 bases remaining between them. The CDR3 DNA is TGTGCCAGCAGCTTAGGCCCCCAGACAGATTTAGATACGCAGTATTTT. This sequence encodes CASSLGPQTDLDTQYF.

The chain couples TRBV4-1 to TRBJ2-1, with 10 positions matching TRBD2. CDR1 MGHRA and CDR2 YSYEKL come from the germline V gene. The CDR3 covers 18 residues. Unmatched junction bases numbered 18, after V lost 6 bases and J lost 7 bases. The CDR3 loop is CASRSPGRKRGGTNEQFF. CDR3 coding DNA: TGCGCCAGCAGATCCCCGGGCCGAAAGCGGGGGGGAACTAATGAGCAGTTCTTC.

The chain uses TRBV30 and TRBJ1-2; TRBD1 agrees at 7 bases. This CDR3 has 15 residues. The V segment lost 5 bases and the J segment 5 bases; nucleotides outside the gene matches: 14. Germline CDR1 reads GTSNPN; CDR2 reads SVGIG (reference sequence). CDR3 bases: TGTGCCTGGCGAAGGACAGGACAATCTAGTTATGGCTACACCTTC. Translation gives CAWRRTGQSSYGYTF.

The rearrangement joins TRBV19 to TRBJ2-5, with D possibly being TRBD2 (6 bases). The ends were cut back, 3 bases at V and 9 bases at J, with 8 bases in the middle. Germline values: CDR1 LNHDA, CDR2 SQIVND (reference sequence). The CDR3 extends over 11 amino acids. The CDR3 here is CASSIPGAQYF. Written as DNA, the CDR3 is TGTGCCAGTAGTATTCCGGGGGCCCAGTACTTC. Combining the CDR3 with reference TRBV19 and TRBJ2-5 gives the whole variable domain DGGITQSPKYLFRKEGQNVTLSCEQNLNHDAMYWYRQDPGQGLRLIYYSQIVNDFQKGDIAEGYSVSREKKESFPLTVTSAQKNPTAFYLCASSIPGAQYFGPGTRLLVL.

The chain combines TRBV5-1 with TRBJ2-3; no clear D gene. The CDR3 loop spans 15 amino acids. Germline V gene data show CDR1 as SGHRS and CDR2 as YFSETQ. Trimming cost V 4 bases and J 4 bases, with 16 bases left between them. CDR3 residues: CASSRTGRDSDTQYF. The CDR3 DNA sequence: TGCGCCAGCAGCAGAACGGGTCGCGATTCAGATACGCAGTATTTT. Looking up the rest from reference TRBV5-1 and TRBJ2-3 gives the full variable domain: KAGVTQTPRYLIKTRGQQVTLSCSPISGHRSVSWYQQTPGQGLQFLFEYFSETQRNKGNFPGRFSGRQFSNSRSEMNVSTLELGDSALYLCASSRTGRDSDTQYFGPGTRLTVL.

The CDR3: CASTFFQGSNSPLHF. Written as DNA, the CDR3 is TGTGCCAGCACTTTCTTCCAGGGTTCCAATTCACCCCTCCACTTT. This chain joins TRBV6-6 and TRBJ1-6; weak D call: TRBD1 (5 bases). Germline CDR1 and CDR2: MNHNY and SVGAGI (reference sequence). This CDR3 is 15 amino acids long. V lost 7 bases and J 7 bases, leaving 17 bases between the germline ends.

J is TRBJ2-5 and V is TRBV6-1, with D perhaps TRBD2 (6 bases). The germline V and J ends were trimmed by 6 bases and 4 bases, with 15 bases remaining between them. This CDR3 spans 14 amino acids. The germline CDR1 and CDR2 sequences are MNHNS and SASEGT. The CDR3 reads CASREKTSGETQYF. The CDR3 DNA reads TGTGCCAGCAGAGAAAAGACTAGTGGAGAGACCCAGTACTTC.

This sequence joins TRBV6-1 and TRBJ1-2; 8 nucleotides agree with TRBD1. The CDR3 loop spans 14 amino acids. The junction had 9 bases not matched to a gene; V was cut back by 6 bases and J by 6 bases. Germline V gene lookup returns CDR1 MNHNS and CDR2 SASEGT. CDR3 protein: CASSTRQGFDGYTF. The CDR3 coding sequence is TGTGCCAGCAGCACAAGACAGGGGTTTGATGGCTACACCTTC.

The chain couples TRBV7-2 to TRBJ1-6, with D perhaps TRBD1 (5 bases). Germline CDR1 and CDR2: SGHTA and FQGNSA. The CDR3 has 15 amino acids. V was trimmed by 1 base and J by 7 bases, leaving 11 bases between them. The CDR3 here is CASSLGAGSNSPLHF. CDR3 DNA: TGTGCCAGCAGCTTAGGGGCAGGGAGCAATTCACCCCTCCACTTT.

The J gene is TRBJ1-2, the V gene TRBV2, with D possibly matching TRBD1 (6 bases). Trimming took off 0 bases at V and 7 bases at J, with 12 bases between the two ends. Germline values: CDR1 SNHLY, CDR2 FYNNEI. This CDR3 spans 14 amino acids. The CDR3 bases are TGTGCCAGCAGTGAAGCGCCCAGGGGCGGTGGCTACACCTTC. Protein sequence: CASSEAPRGGGYTF.